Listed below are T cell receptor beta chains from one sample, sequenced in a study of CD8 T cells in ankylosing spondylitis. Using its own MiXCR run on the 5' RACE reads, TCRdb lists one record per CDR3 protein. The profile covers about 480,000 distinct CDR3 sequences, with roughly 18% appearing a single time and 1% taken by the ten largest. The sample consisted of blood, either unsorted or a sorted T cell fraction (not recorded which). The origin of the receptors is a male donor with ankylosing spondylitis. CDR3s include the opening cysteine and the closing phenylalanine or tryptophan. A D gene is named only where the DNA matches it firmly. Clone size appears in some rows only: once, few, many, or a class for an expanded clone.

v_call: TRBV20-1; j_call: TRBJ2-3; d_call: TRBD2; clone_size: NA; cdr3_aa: CSASYTAGVTPSTDTQYF; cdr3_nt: TGCAGTGCTAGCTATACAGCGGGAGTGACTCCTAGCACAGATACGCAGTATTTT
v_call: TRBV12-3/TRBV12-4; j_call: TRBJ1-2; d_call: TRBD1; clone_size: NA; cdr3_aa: CASSFGTGGNGYTF; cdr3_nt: TGTGCCAGCAGTTTTGGGACAGGGGGTAATGGCTACACCTTC
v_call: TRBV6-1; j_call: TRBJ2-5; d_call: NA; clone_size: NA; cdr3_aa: CASSVVRARETQYF; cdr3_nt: TGTGCCAGCAGTGTGGTTCGGGCACGAGAGACCCAGTACTTC
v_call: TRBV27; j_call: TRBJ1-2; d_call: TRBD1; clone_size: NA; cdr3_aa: CASSLSSGGRDGYTF; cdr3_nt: TGTGCCAGCAGTTTATCGTCAGGGGGCAGGGATGGCTACACCTTC
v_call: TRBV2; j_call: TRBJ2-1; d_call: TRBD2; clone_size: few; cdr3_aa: CASTFRTSGTAEQFF; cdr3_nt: TGTGCCAGCACTTTCCGGACTAGCGGGACTGCTGAGCAGTTCTTC
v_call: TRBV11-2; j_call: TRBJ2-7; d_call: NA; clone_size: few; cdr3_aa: CASSLRDGYSYEQYF; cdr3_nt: TGTGCCAGCAGCTTAAGGGACGGTTACTCCTACGAGCAGTACTTC
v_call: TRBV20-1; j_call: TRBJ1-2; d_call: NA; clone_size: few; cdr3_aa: CSAQTTGSRGYTF; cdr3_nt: TGCAGTGCTCAAACCACAGGGTCGAGGGGCTACACCTTC
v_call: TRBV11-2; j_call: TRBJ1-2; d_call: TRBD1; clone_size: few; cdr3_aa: CASSLDLDRAGYTF; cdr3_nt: TGTGCCAGCAGCTTAGATTTGGACAGGGCTGGCTACACCTTC
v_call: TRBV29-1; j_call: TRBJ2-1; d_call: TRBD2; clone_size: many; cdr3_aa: CSVIRLKLAGAGNEQFF; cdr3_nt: TGCAGCGTCATCAGACTGAAACTAGCGGGAGCGGGAAATGAGCAGTTCTTC
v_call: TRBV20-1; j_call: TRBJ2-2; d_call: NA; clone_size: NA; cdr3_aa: CSAGLGGAGELFF; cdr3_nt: TGCAGTGCTGGCCTCGGGGGTGCCGGGGAGCTGTTTTTT
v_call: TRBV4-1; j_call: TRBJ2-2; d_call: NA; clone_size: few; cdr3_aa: CASSQELGSPTGELFF; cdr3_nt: TGCGCCAGCAGCCAAGAATTGGGCTCCCCCACCGGGGAGCTGTTTTTT
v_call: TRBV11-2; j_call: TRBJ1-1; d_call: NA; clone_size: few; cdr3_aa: CASSLEWVGVTEAFF; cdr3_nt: TGTGCCAGCAGCTTAGAGTGGGTTGGGGTCACTGAAGCTTTCTTT
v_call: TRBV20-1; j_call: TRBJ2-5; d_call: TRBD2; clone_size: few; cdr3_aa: CSAAGGETQYF; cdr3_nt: TGCAGTGCCGCGGGGGGTGAGACCCAGTACTTC
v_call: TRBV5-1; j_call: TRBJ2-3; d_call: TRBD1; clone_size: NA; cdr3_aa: CASSLGATGALDTQYF; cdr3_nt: TGCGCCAGCAGCTTGGGTGCTACAGGGGCGCTGGATACGCAGTATTTT
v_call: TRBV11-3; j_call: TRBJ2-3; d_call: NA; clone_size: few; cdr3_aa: CASSDGGRSTDTQYF; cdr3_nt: TGTGCCAGCAGCGACGGGGGGCGGAGCACAGATACGCAGTATTTT
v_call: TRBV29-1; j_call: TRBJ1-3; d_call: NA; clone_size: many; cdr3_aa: CSVEKGNTIYF; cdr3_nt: TGCAGCGTTGAGAAGGGAAACACCATATATTTT
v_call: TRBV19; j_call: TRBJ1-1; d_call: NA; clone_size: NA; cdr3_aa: CASSKGQLRTADEAFF; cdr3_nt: TGTGCCAGTAGTAAAGGACAGTTGAGAACCGCTGATGAAGCTTTCTTT
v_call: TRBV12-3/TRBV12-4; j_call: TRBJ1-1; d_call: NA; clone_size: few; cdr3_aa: CASSLGVLDTEAFF; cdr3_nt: TGTGCCAGCAGTTTAGGGGTTCTCGACACTGAAGCTTTCTTT
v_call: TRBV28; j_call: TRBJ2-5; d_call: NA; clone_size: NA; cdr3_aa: CASSPGAEETQYF; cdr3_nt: TGTGCCAGCAGTCCGGGGGCGGAAGAGACCCAGTACTTC
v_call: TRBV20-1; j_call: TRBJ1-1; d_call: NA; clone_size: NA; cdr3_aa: CSASPPRWGNTEAFF; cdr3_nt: TGCAGTGCTAGCCCCCCCCGGTGGGGGAACACTGAAGCTTTCTTT
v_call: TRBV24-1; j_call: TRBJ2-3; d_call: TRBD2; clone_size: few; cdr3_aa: CATSGAGAEDTQYF; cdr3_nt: TGTGCCACCAGTGGAGCGGGAGCGGAAGATACGCAGTATTTT
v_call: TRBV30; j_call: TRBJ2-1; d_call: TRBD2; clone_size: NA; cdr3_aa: CAWRVSGAYNEQFF; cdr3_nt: TGTGCCTGGAGAGTTAGCGGGGCATACAATGAGCAGTTCTTC
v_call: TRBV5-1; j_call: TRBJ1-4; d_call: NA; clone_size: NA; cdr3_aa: CASSLGHLNEKLFF; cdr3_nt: TGCGCCAGCAGCTTGGGACATCTTAATGAAAAACTGTTTTTT
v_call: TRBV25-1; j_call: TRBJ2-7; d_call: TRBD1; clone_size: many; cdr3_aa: CASGGQAYEQYF; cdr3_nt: TGTGCCAGCGGCGGACAGGCCTACGAGCAGTACTTC
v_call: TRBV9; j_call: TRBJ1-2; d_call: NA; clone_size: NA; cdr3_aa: CASSEPQTGETYGYTF; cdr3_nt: TGTGCCAGCAGCGAACCCCAGACAGGTGAAACCTATGGCTACACCTTC
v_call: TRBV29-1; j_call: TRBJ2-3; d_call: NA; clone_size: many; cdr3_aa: CSVARDAVTDTQYF; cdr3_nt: TGCAGCGTTGCCCGGGATGCCGTCACAGATACGCAGTATTTT
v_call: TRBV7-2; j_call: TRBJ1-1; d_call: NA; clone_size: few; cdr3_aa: CASSLTDRAEAFF; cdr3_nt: TGTGCCAGCAGCTTAACAGACCGGGCTGAAGCTTTCTTT
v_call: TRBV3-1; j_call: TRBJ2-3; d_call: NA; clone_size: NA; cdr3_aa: CASSQDQVGVSTDTQYF; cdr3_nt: TGTGCCAGCAGCCAAGATCAGGTCGGGGTAAGCACAGATACGCAGTATTTT
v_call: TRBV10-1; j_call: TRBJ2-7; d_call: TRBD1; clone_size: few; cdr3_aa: CASSDFEGTGVNEQYF; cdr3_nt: TGCGCCAGCAGTGATTTCGAGGGGACAGGGGTCAACGAGCAGTACTTC
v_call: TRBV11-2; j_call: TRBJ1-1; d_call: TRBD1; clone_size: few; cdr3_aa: CASSLEGTGADGIGAFF; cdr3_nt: TGTGCCAGCAGCTTAGAGGGAACAGGGGCCGATGGCATCGGAGCTTTCTTT
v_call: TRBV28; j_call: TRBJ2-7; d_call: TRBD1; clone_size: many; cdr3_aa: CASSLRTGYYEQYF; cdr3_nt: TGTGCCAGCAGTTTAAGGACAGGCTACTACGAGCAGTACTTC
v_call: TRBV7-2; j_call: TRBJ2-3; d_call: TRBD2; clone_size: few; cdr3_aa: CASSFFSAGGLDTQYF; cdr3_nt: TGTGCCAGCAGCTTCTTTTCAGCGGGGGGGTTAGATACGCAGTATTTT
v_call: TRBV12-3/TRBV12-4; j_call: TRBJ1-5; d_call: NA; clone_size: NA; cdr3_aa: CASSPGTNSNQPQHF; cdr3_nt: TGTGCCAGCAGTCCCGGGACTAATAGCAATCAGCCCCAGCATTTT
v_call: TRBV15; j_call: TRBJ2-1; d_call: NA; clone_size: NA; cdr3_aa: CATSSTVEQFF; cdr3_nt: TGTGCCACCAGCAGTACGGTAGAGCAGTTCTTC
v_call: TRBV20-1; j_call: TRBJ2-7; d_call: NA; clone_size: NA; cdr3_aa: CSARDLERLGDYYEQYF; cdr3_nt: TGCAGTGCTAGAGATCTGGAAAGACTAGGGGATTACTACGAGCAGTACTTC
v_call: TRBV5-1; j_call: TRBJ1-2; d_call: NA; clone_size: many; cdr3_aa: CASSLAGMSDGYTF; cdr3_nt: TGCGCCAGCAGCTTGGCAGGGATGTCGGATGGCTACACCTTC
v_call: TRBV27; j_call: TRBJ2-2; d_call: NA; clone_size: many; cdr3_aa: CASRRGPGELFF; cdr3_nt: TGTGCCAGCCGCCGGGGGCCCGGGGAGCTGTTTTTT
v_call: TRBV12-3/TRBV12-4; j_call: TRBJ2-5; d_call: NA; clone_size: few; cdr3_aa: CASSPLGSGETQYF; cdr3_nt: TGTGCCAGCAGTCCACTAGGATCAGGGGAGACCCAGTACTTC
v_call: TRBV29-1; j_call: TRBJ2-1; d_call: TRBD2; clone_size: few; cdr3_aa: CSAHGEGGSSYNEQFF; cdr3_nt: TGCAGCGCCCATGGGGAGGGCGGAAGCTCCTACAATGAGCAGTTCTTC
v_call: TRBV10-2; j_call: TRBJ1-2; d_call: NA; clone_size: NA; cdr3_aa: CASSGTRGYGYTF; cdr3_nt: TGCGCCAGCAGTGGGACCCGGGGCTATGGCTACACCTTC
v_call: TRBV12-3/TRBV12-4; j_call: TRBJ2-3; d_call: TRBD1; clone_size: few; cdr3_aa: CASREGGTGGFNTQYF; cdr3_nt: TGTGCCAGCAGAGAGGGCGGGACAGGGGGTTTTAATACGCAGTATTTT
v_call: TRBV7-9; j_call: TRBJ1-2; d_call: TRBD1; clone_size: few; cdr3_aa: CASSSPVTGDNYGYTF; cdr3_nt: TGTGCCAGCAGCTCCCCGGTGACAGGGGATAACTATGGCTACACCTTC
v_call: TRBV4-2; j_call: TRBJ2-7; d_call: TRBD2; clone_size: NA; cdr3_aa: CASSPLGQGGHDEQYF; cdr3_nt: TGTGCCAGCAGCCCGTTGGGGCAGGGAGGGCATGACGAGCAGTACTTC
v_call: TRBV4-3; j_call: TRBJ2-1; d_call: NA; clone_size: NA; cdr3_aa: CASSQTTGFNEQFF; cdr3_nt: TGCGCCAGCAGCCAAACAACAGGGTTCAATGAGCAGTTCTTC
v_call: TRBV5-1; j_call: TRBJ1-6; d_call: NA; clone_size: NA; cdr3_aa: CASSLEGDVPNSPLHF; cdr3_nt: TGCGCCAGCAGCTTGGAGGGGGACGTCCCAAATTCACCCCTCCACTTT
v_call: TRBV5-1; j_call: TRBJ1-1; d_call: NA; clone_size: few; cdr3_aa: CASSFAGHTEAFF; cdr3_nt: TGCGCCAGCAGCTTTGCTGGACACACTGAAGCTTTCTTT
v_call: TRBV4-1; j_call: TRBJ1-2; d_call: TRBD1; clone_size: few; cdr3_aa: CASSQFGSGGDYGYTF; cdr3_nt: TGCGCCAGCAGCCAATTTGGGTCAGGGGGTGACTATGGCTACACCTTC
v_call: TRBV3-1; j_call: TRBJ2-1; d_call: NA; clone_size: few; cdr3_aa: CASSRGEAVEQFF; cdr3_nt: TGTGCCAGCAGCCGCGGGGAGGCGGTTGAGCAGTTCTTC
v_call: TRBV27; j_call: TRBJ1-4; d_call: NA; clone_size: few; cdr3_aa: CASSFRWAEKLFF; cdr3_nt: TGTGCCAGCAGTTTTCGTTGGGCCGAAAAACTGTTTTTT
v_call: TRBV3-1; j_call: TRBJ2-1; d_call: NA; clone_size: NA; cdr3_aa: CASSPIVSGGSYNEQFF; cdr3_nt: TGTGCCAGCAGCCCCATAGTTAGTGGGGGCTCCTACAATGAGCAGTTCTTC
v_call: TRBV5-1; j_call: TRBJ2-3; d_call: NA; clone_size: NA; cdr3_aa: CASSLATDANTQYF; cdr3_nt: TGCGCCAGCAGCTTAGCAACTGACGCAAATACGCAGTATTTT